This T cell receptor beta chain was sequenced during a study of shared clonotypes between healthy human individuals. Study information: The cohort comprised a couple of women and a few men. Their ages spanned 18 to 49 years.

V lost 3 bases and J lost 2; bases outside the gene matches: 12. The CDR3 runs 18 residues. Germline loops: CDR1 MDHEN, CDR2 SYDVKM. CD8 memory cells included CD45RO+ cells plus CCR7-negative CD45RA+ TemRA cells. Study outcomes and limitations: In a handful of donors, around 5% of naive CD4 clonotypes appeared in common. Depth was large, yet rarefaction showed that sorted-subset sequencing was incomplete.

TCRdb's copy holds only in-frame clones and misses some; the assay was immunoSEQ multiplex PCR. The sample shows just over 95,000 clones, about 68% of them seen only once. This clone was seen repeatedly, ten times or more. As yet, its antigen is unknown. Source material: memory CD8+ T cells sorted from blood. Subset specified: CD45RO+ cells pooled with CCR7-negative TemRA cells. This TCR derives from a man younger than 40 in good health. The chain uses TRBV28 and TRBJ1-3; 8 nucleotides agree with TRBD1. The CDR3 sequence: CASSFRIRGRGAGNTIYF. The CDR3 DNA sequence: TGTGCCAGCAGTTTTAGAATCAGGGGGCGAGGAGCTGGAAACACCATATATTTT.